This T cell receptor (beta chain) was observed in a study of identical twins (TCRdb year 2016). Background for the entire study: TCR alpha and beta repertoires from monozygotic twins, unrelated adults of various ages and cord blood were deep-sequenced to test whether fetal clonotypes persist. To rule out contamination, replicate twin experiments were performed at different times with different library preparation protocols.

Library prep was done by 5' RACE. The instrument given in TCRdb is Illumina HiSeq 2000. Template switching introduced a universal primer binding site; the final cDNA contained a unique molecular identifier, enabling accurate counting of TCR cDNA molecules. First-strand cDNA for TCR alpha and beta chains was synthesized from specific primers in the conserved constant-segment region. To control for contamination, every cDNA library was double barcoded, receiving both a SMART-Mk sample barcode and Illumina barcodes. TruSeq adapter sequences and Illumina sample barcodes were added in two successive PCR steps. The TCR alpha and beta cDNA libraries were sequenced on the Illumina HiSeq platform using custom primers. As for the original processing: MiGEC processed the raw reads to extract unique molecular identifiers, while MiXCR was used to determine the CDR3 positions. Recombination models were inferred per individual with the repgenHMM and IGoR tools using an EM algorithm. The tcR package in R was used for shared clonotype analysis, with sharing normalized by the product of cloneset sizes. To study raw recombination free of thymic and clonal selection effects, out-of-frame nonproductive sequences were analyzed. TCRdb reworked the public reads: Q25 trimming with fastp, MiXCR clone assembly, productive beta chains retained. Records with the same CDR3 protein are collapsed into one entry carrying the most frequent genes and DNA. The V and J calls were determined by TCRdb, not by the authors. The sample table contains about 150,000 distinct CDR3 sequences; only one count was recorded for around 3.5% of them. Of the sample, 8.1% falls within the top ten clones.

There are many counts of this clonotype. Its antigen target is currently unknown. No quality values exist for individual bases; no much larger clone is one base distant. Findings and caveats that apply to the study as a whole: Because the same donors could not be followed over many years, the conclusions relied on cross-sectional statistical analysis. Fewer insertions were carried by abundant cord blood beta clonotypes; a weaker similar trend was observed in young adult naive repertoires, while no such trend was observed in memory repertoires. Compared with coincidental sharing between unrelated individuals, out-of-frame TCR alpha sequences shared between twins had an excess of sequences with low generation probability. In monozygotic twins, out-of-frame TCR alpha sharing was systematically underestimated by recombination models, although the models agreed with sharing between unrelated individuals. Invariant T cells such as MAIT and iNKT could partly confound zero-insertion analyses, though diverse VJ usage argued against this for most clonotypes. A weaker excess of twin sharing was found in beta out-of-frame sequences because the signal-to-noise ratio was lowered by fewer shared sequences.

CDR1 and CDR2, looked up from the germline V gene (reference sequence), are LNHNV and YYDKDF. Deletion took 0 bases off V and 3 bases off J, with a span of 18 bases between the germline ends. Including cysteine and phenylalanine, the CDR3 has 17 amino acids. Left in the record is the CDR3 DNA by itself, 51 bases read in frame from the first base. Only healthy Caucasian donors were included. Using Miltenyi CD45RO+ enrichment and human naive T-cell isolation kits, memory (CD45RO+) and naive T cells were isolated from PBMC. Sequenced material: memory T cells sorted from blood. According to the study, the label for this sample's cell subset or site signals: CD45RO+ enriched T cells. Rearrangement joined TRBV15 to TRBJ2-7, with TRBD2 perhaps the D gene, on 7 matching bases. This sequence was found in a man younger than 35 in good health. CDR3 region: CATSRDLKLGGGYEQYF. The nucleotide sequence is TGTGCCACCAGCAGAGATCTCAAATTGGGAGGGGGCTACGAGCAGTACTTC.